This T cell receptor beta chain was retrieved from a study of response to subunit inactivated influenza vaccine. In its sample, this clonotype was seen a few times. What it binds is not known. Overall study results and limits: Authors suggested few new T cells are recruited by each seasonal influenza vaccination.

Using its own MiXCR run on the RT-PCR reads, TCRdb lists one record per CDR3 protein. The sample lists 590,000 or so distinct CDR3 sequences; approximately 14% were seen once. The J segment lost 11 bases and the V segment lost 5 bases, leaving 11 bases of the junction unmatched. CDR3 length: 13 amino acids. The sequences come from PBMCs from blood, collected around two weeks before vaccination. This receptor was identified in a man aged 50-59 years who received an inactivated influenza vaccine. This chain joins TRBV12-3 or TRBV12-4 and TRBJ1-1; 7 bases are shared with TRBD1. CDR3 DNA sequence: TGTGCCAGCAGTCAACGGGACAGAGTAGTCGCTTTCTTT. Residues: CASSQRDRVVAFF.